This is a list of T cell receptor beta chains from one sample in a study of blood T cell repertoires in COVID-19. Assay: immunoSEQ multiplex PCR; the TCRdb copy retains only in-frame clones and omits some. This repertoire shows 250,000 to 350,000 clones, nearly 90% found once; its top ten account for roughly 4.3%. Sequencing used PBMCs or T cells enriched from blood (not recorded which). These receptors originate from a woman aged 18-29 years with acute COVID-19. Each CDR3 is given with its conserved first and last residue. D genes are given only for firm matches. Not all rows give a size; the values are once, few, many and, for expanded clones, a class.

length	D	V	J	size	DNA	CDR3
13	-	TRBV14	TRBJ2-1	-	TGTGCCAGCAGCCCAAGGACTTACAATGAGCAGTTCTTC	CASSPRTYNEQFF
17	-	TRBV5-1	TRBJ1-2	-	TGCGCCAGCAGCTTGGGAGGGGCGGGGAATCATAACTATGGCTACACCTTC	CASSLGGAGNHNYGYTF
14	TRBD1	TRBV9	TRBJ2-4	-	TGTGCCAGCAGCGCCCCCGGCACAGGGGACATTCAGTACTTC	CASSAPGTGDIQYF
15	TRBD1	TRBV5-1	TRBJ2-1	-	TGCGCCAGCAGCTTGGGGGACAGGGGTTACAATGAGCAGTTCTTC	CASSLGDRGYNEQFF
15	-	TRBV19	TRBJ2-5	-	TGTGCCAGTAAGACTATCGGAGCGGCCCAAGAGACCCAGTACTTC	CASKTIGAAQETQYF
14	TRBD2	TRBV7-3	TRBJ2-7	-	TGTGCCAGCAGTCCAGGACTAGCTCCCTACGAGCAGTACTTC	CASSPGLAPYEQYF
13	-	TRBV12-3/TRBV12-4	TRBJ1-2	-	TGTGCCAGCATCCCCCGGGCTAACTATGGCTACACCTTC	CASIPRANYGYTF
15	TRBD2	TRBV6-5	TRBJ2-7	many	TGTGCCAGCAGTTACAGGCTAGCGGGAGCCTACGAGCAGTACTTC	CASSYRLAGAYEQYF
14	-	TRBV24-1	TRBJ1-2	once	TGTGCCACCGCTGCGGGGGGCTCCCTTTATGGCTACACCTTC	CATAAGGSLYGYTF
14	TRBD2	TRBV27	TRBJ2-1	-	TGTGCCAGCGCTCCTAGCGGGAGGGCCCATGAGCAGTTCTTC	CASAPSGRAHEQFF
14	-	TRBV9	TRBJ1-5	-	TGTGCCAGCAGCGTAGGGCAGGGCAATCAGCCCCAGCATTTT	CASSVGQGNQPQHF
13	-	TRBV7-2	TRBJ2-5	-	TGTGCCAGCAGCTTAGCACTCCAAGAGACCCAGTACTTC	CASSLALQETQYF
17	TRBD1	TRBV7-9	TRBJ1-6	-	TGTGCCAGCAGCCACCCCGGACAGGGGGCAAGAAATTCACCCCTCCACTTT	CASSHPGQGARNSPLHF
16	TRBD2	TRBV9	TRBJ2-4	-	TGTGCCAGCAGCCCCGGACTAGCGGGAGCCAAAAACATTCAGTACTTC	CASSPGLAGAKNIQYF
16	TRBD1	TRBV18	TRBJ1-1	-	TGTGCCAGCTCACCTACGACAGGGCGGGGGAACACTGAAGCTTTCTTT	CASSPTTGRGNTEAFF
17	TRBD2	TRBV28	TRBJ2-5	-	TGTGCCAGCAGGGCAATCTTGACTAGCGGGAGTAGAGAGACCCAGTACTTC	CASRAILTSGSRETQYF
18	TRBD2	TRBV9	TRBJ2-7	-	TGTGCCAGCAGCGAGACCGGACTAGCTCCTGCGGGGGGAACCGAGCAGTACTTC	CASSETGLAPAGGTEQYF
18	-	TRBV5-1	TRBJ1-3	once	TGCGCCAGCAGCGGGGCCCCACATTCCCGCTTCTCTGGAAACACCATATATTTT	CASSGAPHSRFSGNTIYF
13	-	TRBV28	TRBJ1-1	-	TGTGCCAGCAGTTTATGGGAGGACCCTGAAGCTTTCTTT	CASSLWEDPEAFF
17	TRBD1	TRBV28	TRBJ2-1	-	TGTGCCAGCAGTTCCGCGTCCGTGGACAGGGCTTACAATGAGCAGTTCTTC	CASSSASVDRAYNEQFF
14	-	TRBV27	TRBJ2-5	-	TGTGCCAGCAGACGAACCCTATTAGTAAAGACCCAGTACTTC	CASRRTLLVKTQYF
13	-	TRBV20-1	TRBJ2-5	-	TGCAGTGCTAGTAGGGAGGCTGGAGAGACCCAGTACTTC	CSASREAGETQYF
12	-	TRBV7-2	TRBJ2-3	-	TGTGCCAGCAGCCCGGACTCTTATACGCAGTATTTT	CASSPDSYTQYF
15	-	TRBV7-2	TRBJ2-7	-	TGTGCCAGCAGCTTATCAACACCACTTACTAACGAGCAGTACTTC	CASSLSTPLTNEQYF
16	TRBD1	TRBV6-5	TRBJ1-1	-	TGTGCCAGCAGTTCGACAGGGGGCGGATGGGGCACTGAAGCTTTCTTT	CASSSTGGGWGTEAFF
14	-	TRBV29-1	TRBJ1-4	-	TGCAGCGTCGGGGGAGGAGCAACTAATGAAAAACTGTTTTTT	CSVGGGATNEKLFF
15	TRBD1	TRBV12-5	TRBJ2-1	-	TGTGCTAGTGGCTTGGGGGACAGTGAGATCAATGAGCAGTTCTTC	CASGLGDSEINEQFF
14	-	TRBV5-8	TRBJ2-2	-	TGTGCCAGCAACGGACTCGCGAACACCGGGGAGCTGTTTTTT	CASNGLANTGELFF
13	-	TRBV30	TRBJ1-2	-	TGTGCCTGGGGAGGGACGGACAGTTATGGCTACACCTTC	CAWGGTDSYGYTF
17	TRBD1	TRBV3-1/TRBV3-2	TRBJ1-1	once	TGTGCCAGCAGCCAAGATCGCGCAGGGGGTTTGAACACTGAAGCTTTCTTT	CASSQDRAGGLNTEAFF
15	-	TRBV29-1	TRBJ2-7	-	TGCAGCGTTGAAAATACGAGGGGGGGAAAGGACGAGCAGTACTTC	CSVENTRGGKDEQYF
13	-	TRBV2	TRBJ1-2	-	TGTGCCAGCCTTCCCGACAGCTACTATGGCTACACCTTC	CASLPDSYYGYTF
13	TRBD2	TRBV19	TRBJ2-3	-	TGTGCCAGTAGTATGGGACTAGCTAGGACGCAGTATTTT	CASSMGLARTQYF
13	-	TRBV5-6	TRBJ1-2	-	TGTGCCAGCAGCTTGGTGCGGGAAGGGAGTCGCACCTTC	CASSLVREGSRTF
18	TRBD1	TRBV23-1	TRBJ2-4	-	TGCGCCAGCAGTCAAGGGACAGGTTTTTCGCCGGTCAAAAACATTCAGTACTTC	CASSQGTGFSPVKNIQYF
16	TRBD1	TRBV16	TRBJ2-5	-	TGTGCCAGCAGCCAATCAGGAGAAAGGGGGCGAGAGACCCAGTACTTC	CASSQSGERGRETQYF
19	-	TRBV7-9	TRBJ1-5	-	TGTGCCAGCAGCCACCCCCCTAAGGCGGGCTTATTGAGCAATCAGCCCCAGCATTTT	CASSHPPKAGLLSNQPQHF
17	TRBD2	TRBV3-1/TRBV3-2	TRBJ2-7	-	TGTGCCAGCAGCCAGGTGGGACTAGCGGAAGACGCCCACGAGCAGTACTTC	CASSQVGLAEDAHEQYF
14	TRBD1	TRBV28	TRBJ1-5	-	TGTGCCAGCAGTCCCGGGACAGCAAATCAGCCCCAGCATTTT	CASSPGTANQPQHF
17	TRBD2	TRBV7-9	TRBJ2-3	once	TGTGCCAGCAGCTTAGCGGCGCTAGCGGGCGCGTCAGATACGCAGTATTTT	CASSLAALAGASDTQYF
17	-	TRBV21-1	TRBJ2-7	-	TGTGCCAGCAGCAAAGGCGACGGACAGGGGATTTACTACGAGCAGTACTTC	CASSKGDGQGIYYEQYF
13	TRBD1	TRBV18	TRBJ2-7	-	TGTGCCAGCAACAGGGGTCGCACCTACGAGCAGTACTTC	CASNRGRTYEQYF
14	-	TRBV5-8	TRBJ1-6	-	TGTGCCAGCAGCGCCGGGGGGGGCAATTCACCCCTCCACTTT	CASSAGGGNSPLHF
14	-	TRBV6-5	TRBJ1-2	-	TGTGCCAGCAGGCCAGGGGTGAACCGTCTCGGCTACACCTTC	CASRPGVNRLGYTF
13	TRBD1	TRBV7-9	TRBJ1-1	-	TGTGCCAGCAGCACCACAGGGGTCGCTGAAGCTTTCTTT	CASSTTGVAEAFF
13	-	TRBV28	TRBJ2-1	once	TGTGCCAGCAGTTTATCAGGGTCCAATGAGCAGTTCTTC	CASSLSGSNEQFF
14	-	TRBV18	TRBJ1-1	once	TGTGCCAGCTCACCCAGGACAGTTAACACTGAAGCTTTCTTT	CASSPRTVNTEAFF
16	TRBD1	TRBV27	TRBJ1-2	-	TGTGCCAGCAGTTTGACAGGGATGCCCCTTAACTATGGCTACACCTTC	CASSLTGMPLNYGYTF
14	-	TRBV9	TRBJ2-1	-	TGTGCCAGCTCGAAGGCGGGTGCCAGCGATGAGCAGTTCTTC	CASSKAGASDEQFF
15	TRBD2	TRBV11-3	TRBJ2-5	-	TGTGCCAGCAGCCTTCAAGCGGGAGGAGGGGAGACCCAGTACTTC	CASSLQAGGGETQYF
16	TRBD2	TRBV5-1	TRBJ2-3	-	TGCGCCAGCAGCCCGGGCAGCGGGAGTTCGACAGATACGCAGTATTTT	CASSPGSGSSTDTQYF
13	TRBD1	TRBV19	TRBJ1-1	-	TGTGCCAGTACCGACAGGGGCCACACTGAAGCTTTCTTT	CASTDRGHTEAFF
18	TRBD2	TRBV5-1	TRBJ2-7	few	TGCGCCAGCAGCTACGGGACTAGCGGGAGCTGGAGCTCCTACGAGCAGTACTTC	CASSYGTSGSWSSYEQYF
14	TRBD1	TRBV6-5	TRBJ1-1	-	TGTGCCAGCAGGACAGGGGGCAGGAACACTGAAGCTTTCTTT	CASRTGGRNTEAFF
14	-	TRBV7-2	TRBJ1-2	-	TGTGCCAGCAGCCACGGGTCAGCTAACTATGGCTACACCTTC	CASSHGSANYGYTF
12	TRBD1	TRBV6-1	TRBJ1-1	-	TGTGCCAGCAGTCACCGGGACAGTGAAGCTTTCTTT	CASSHRDSEAFF
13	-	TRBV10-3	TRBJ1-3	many	TGTGCCATCAGGGACAGCTCTGGAAACACCATATATTTT	CAIRDSSGNTIYF
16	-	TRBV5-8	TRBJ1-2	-	TGTGCCAGCAGCTTGGTTGGTGGGCAGGGGAACTATGGCTACACCTTC	CASSLVGGQGNYGYTF
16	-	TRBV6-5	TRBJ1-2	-	TGTGCCAGCAGTTACAGTCAGGGGACGGCTAACTATGGCTACACCTTC	CASSYSQGTANYGYTF
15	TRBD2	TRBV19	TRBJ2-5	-	TGTGCCAGTAGTCCGCTAGCGGGAGAAGGGGAGACCCAGTACTTC	CASSPLAGEGETQYF